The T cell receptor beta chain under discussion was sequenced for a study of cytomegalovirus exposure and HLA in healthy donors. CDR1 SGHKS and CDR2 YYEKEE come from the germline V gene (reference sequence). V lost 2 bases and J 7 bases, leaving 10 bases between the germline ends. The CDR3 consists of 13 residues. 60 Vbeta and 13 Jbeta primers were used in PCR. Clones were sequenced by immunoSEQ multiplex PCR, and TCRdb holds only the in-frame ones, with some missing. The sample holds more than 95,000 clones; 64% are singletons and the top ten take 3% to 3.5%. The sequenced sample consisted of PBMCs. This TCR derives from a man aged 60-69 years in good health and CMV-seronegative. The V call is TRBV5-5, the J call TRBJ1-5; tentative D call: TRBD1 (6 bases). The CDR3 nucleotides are TGTGCCAGCAGCTTAACAGGGAACCAGCCCCAGCATTTT. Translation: CASSLTGNQPQHF.